The 30 T cell receptor beta chains below were found in one sample sequenced in a study of T cell changes during pregnancy in multiple sclerosis. The table came from immunoSEQ multiplex PCR; TCRdb's copy has only in-frame clones and leaves some out. Among more than 35,000 clones, about 94% were seen once, and the ten largest hold approximately 0.42%. Sequencing used CD4+ T cells from peripheral blood mononuclear cells, obtained in the second trimester of pregnancy. The receptor source for this set is a female donor with multiple sclerosis, enrolled in a pregnancy study.

This sequence joins TRBV2 and TRBJ1-5; D not certain. CDR1 SNHLY and CDR2 FYNNEI come from the germline V gene. This CDR3 contains 15 residues. The ends were cut back, 7 bases at V and 7 bases at J, with 20 bases in the middle. For the CDR3, the DNA is TGTGCCAGCAACCCGCGGTGGATGGCGGGGCAGCCCCAGCATTTT. Amino acid sequence: CASNPRWMAGQPQHF.

This clone was seen only once. The rearrangement links TRBV7-9 to TRBJ1-2; the match to TRBD1 covers 8 bases. CDR1 is SEHNR, CDR2 FQNEAQ, per germline (reference sequence). CDR3 length: 15 residues. With V trimmed by 5 bases and J by 4 bases, 9 bases remained unmatched. The DNA for the CDR3 is TGTGCCAGCAGCCCAGACAGGGGAGGTGTCTATGGCTACACCTTC. Its translation: CASSPDRGGVYGYTF.

The chain joins TRBV29-1 to TRBJ2-7, with 13 bases that match TRBD2. Germline V lookup: CDR1 SQVTM, CDR2 ANQGSEA. The CDR3 spans 14 residues. J was trimmed by 2 bases and V by 6 bases; bases with no gene match: 4. This chain's CDR3 is CSVPLAGGPYEQYF. In DNA, the CDR3 is TGCAGCGTCCCACTAGCGGGAGGGCCCTACGAGCAGTACTTC.

This clone was seen a few times. The V gene is TRBV5-1, the J gene TRBJ2-3, with TRBD2 matching 11 bases. CDR3 length: 16 residues. CDR1 is SGHRS and CDR2 is YFSETQ in the germline V gene. The ends lost 1 base at V and 5 bases at J; junction bases unmatched: 6. The CDR3 region is CASSLSLAGGQDTQYF. CDR3 nucleotides: TGCGCCAGCAGCTTGAGCCTAGCGGGAGGACAAGATACGCAGTATTTT. Variable domain in full (rest from reference TRBV5-1 and TRBJ2-3): KAGVTQTPRYLIKTRGQQVTLSCSPISGHRSVSWYQQTPGQGLQFLFEYFSETQRNKGNFPGRFSGRQFSNSRSEMNVSTLELGDSALYLCASSLSLAGGQDTQYFGPGTRLTVL.

The chain links TRBV14 to TRBJ2-2, with TRBD2 matching 7 bases. With V trimmed by 1 base and J by 1 base, 3 bases remained unmatched. The CDR3 sequence is 16 residues long. Per germline, CDR1 SGHDN and CDR2 FVKESK. The CDR3 here is CASSQAPGGNTGELFF. CDR3 nucleotides: TGTGCCAGCAGCCAAGCCCCGGGAGGGAACACCGGGGAGCTGTTTTTT.

The V gene is TRBV14, the J gene TRBJ2-1; 9 bases map to TRBD2. CDR1 and CDR2 (germline): SGHDN, FVKESK. V lost 1 base to trimming and J lost 8 bases; unmatched junction nucleotides: 9. The CDR3 is made up of 16 amino acids. Here the CDR3 reads CASSQVGLAGKDEQFF. The CDR3 nucleotides read TGTGCCAGCAGCCAAGTTGGGCTAGCGGGGAAGGATGAGCAGTTCTTC.

The J gene is TRBJ1-5, the V gene TRBV29-1; the D gene is possibly TRBD1 (5 bases). Germline V lookup: CDR1 SQVTM, CDR2 ANQGSEA. V shed 5 bases and J shed 4 bases, with 12 bases lying between them. This CDR3 spans 13 amino acids. The CDR3: CSVSGGWNQPQHF. CDR3 nucleotides: TGCAGCGTTTCCGGGGGTTGGAATCAGCCCCAGCATTTT.

The chain uses TRBV28 and TRBJ2-3, with 10 bases identical to TRBD1. With V trimmed by 3 bases and J by 5 bases, 5 bases remained unmatched. Per the germline V gene, CDR1 is MDHEN and CDR2 is SYDVKM. This CDR3 has 15 amino acids. CDR3 in DNA: TGTGCCAGCAGTTTGACAGGGGGCAGGAAAGATACGCAGTATTTT. Protein product: CASSLTGGRKDTQYF.

The V and J genes are TRBV6-5 and TRBJ2-7; 11 nucleotides align to TRBD1. Trimming cost V 5 bases and J 6 bases; bases outside gene matches: 6. The CDR3 is 14 amino acids. Germline CDR1 MNHEY, CDR2 SVGAGI. The CDR3 spells CASSLRDRGGEQYF. CDR3 coding DNA: TGTGCCAGCAGTCTCCGGGACAGGGGGGGCGAGCAGTACTTC.

The V call is TRBV27, the J call TRBJ2-1, with a weak D call TRBD2 (5 bases). The germline CDR1 and CDR2 sequences are MNHEY and SMNVEV (reference sequence). This CDR3 contains 12 residues. Trimming stripped 0 bases from V and 9 bases from J, with 6 bases between. CDR3 sequence reads: CASSLSGVEQFF. In DNA form, the CDR3 reads TGTGCCAGCAGTTTATCGGGAGTTGAGCAGTTCTTC.

The J gene is TRBJ1-1, the V gene TRBV2, with TRBD1 as a possible D gene (6 bases). This CDR3 is built from 18 residues. V lost 2 bases and J 4 bases, leaving 23 bases between the germline ends. Germline V lookup: CDR1 SNHLY, CDR2 FYNNEI. CDR3 amino acids: CASSESRITQGISTEAFF. For the CDR3, the DNA is TGTGCCAGCAGTGAAAGTCGGATAACCCAGGGGATTAGCACTGAAGCTTTCTTT.

CDR3 bases: TGTGCCAGCACCTATGGTGCCTCCTACGAGCAGTACTTC. This sequence encodes CASTYGASYEQYF. The V and J genes are TRBV6-5 and TRBJ2-7, with D unclear. CDR3 length equals 13 residues. V lost 7 bases, J lost 0 bases, and 10 bases lay in between. In germline, CDR1 is MNHEY, CDR2 SVGAGI.

V is TRBV7-8 and J is TRBJ2-2; 7 bases line up with TRBD2. CDR3 length: 15 amino acids. CDR1 and CDR2 from the germline V gene are SGHVS and FQNEAQ. V trimming: 5 bases; J trimming: 4 bases; junction bases outside the gene matches: 7. The CDR3 sequence: CASSPGLIFTGELFF. CDR3 bases: TGTGCCAGCAGCCCGGGACTAATATTCACCGGGGAGCTGTTTTTT.

This chain joins TRBV28 and TRBJ2-7, with 10 nucleotides matching TRBD1. The CDR3 is 15 residues long. V lost 7 bases, J lost 4 bases, and 10 bases stayed unmatched. Germline values: CDR1 MDHEN, CDR2 SYDVKM. CDR3 loop: CASKGSGQGIYEQYF. The CDR3 DNA is TGTGCCAGCAAAGGTTCGGGACAGGGGATATACGAGCAGTACTTC.

The chain couples TRBV4-1 to TRBJ2-3; 9 bases match TRBD1. This CDR3 comprises 17 residues. The V and J ends lost 1 base and 8 bases, in that order; junction bases with no gene match: 13. CDR1 and CDR2 (germline): MGHRA, YSYEKL. CDR3 amino acids: CASSQGTGTGFLGTQYF. In DNA form, the CDR3 reads TGCGCCAGCAGCCAAGGTACCGGGACAGGGTTCCTTGGTACGCAGTATTTT.

The J gene is TRBJ2-2, the V gene TRBV19; D ambiguous. Germline V gene data show CDR1 as LNHDA and CDR2 as SQIVND (reference sequence). The CDR3 has 16 residues. Trimming took off 6 bases at V and 6 bases at J, with 20 bases between the two ends. The CDR3 DNA is TGTGCCAGTAGGGTACAAAATCGAAATAATCCCGGGGAGCTGTTTTTT. The encoded protein is CASRVQNRNNPGELFF.

V usage is TRBV18 and J usage is TRBJ1-4; D perhaps matches TRBD1 (6 bases). The V and J ends lost 2 bases and 8 bases respectively, with 12 bases between them. In germline, CDR1 is KGHSH, CDR2 LQKENI. This CDR3 spans 14 amino acids. The CDR3 sequence: CASSPAGGMEKLFF. Here the CDR3 DNA reads TGTGCCAGCTCACCAGCGGGGGGCATGGAAAAACTGTTTTTT.

The rearrangement uses TRBV19 and TRBJ1-2, with D unclear. This CDR3 spans 13 amino acids. CDR1 and CDR2 (germline): LNHDA, SQIVND (reference sequence). The V end lost 1 base, the J end lost 5 bases, and 8 bases lay between the germline ends. The CDR3 loop is CASSIATVYGYTF. The CDR3 DNA sequence: TGTGCCAGTAGTATAGCCACAGTGTATGGCTACACCTTC.

The chain employs TRBV28 and TRBJ2-7, with TRBD2 identical over 8 bases. Per germline, CDR1 MDHEN and CDR2 SYDVKM. The CDR3 has 14 residues. Losses at the gene ends were 4 bases for V and 6 bases for J; bases not matched to a gene: 8. Written as DNA, the CDR3 is TGTGCCAGCAGTTCTACGGGAGGGAGGGGCGAGCAGTACTTC. Protein sequence: CASSSTGGRGEQYF.

This clone is medium-sized by share. Other DNA sequences in this sample translate to the same CDR3. The chain carries TRBV6-1 and TRBJ1-2; 7 bases fit TRBD1. Germline CDR1 is MNHNS and CDR2 is SASEGT. This CDR3 contains 13 residues. J gave up 8 bases and V 8 bases, and 11 bases lay outside the gene matches. Here the CDR3 DNA reads TGTGCCAGCCCGGGACAGAACTTAGCGGGCTACACCTTC. This encodes CASPGQNLAGYTF.

The chain uses TRBV4-3 and TRBJ1-1, with TRBD1 as a possible D gene (5 bases). The CDR3 extends over 14 amino acids. CDR1 is LGHNA, CDR2 YSLEER, per germline. Trimming left V 1 base short and J 7 bases short, with 13 bases between. This chain's CDR3 is CASSQGGGVGEAFF. The CDR3 DNA sequence: TGCGCCAGCAGCCAAGGGGGGGGAGTCGGTGAAGCTTTCTTT.

The chain recombines TRBV7-2 with TRBJ1-5, with D possibly being TRBD1 (5 bases). The CDR3 spans 14 residues. CDR1 is SGHTA and CDR2 is FQGNSA in the germline V gene. The V end lost 5 bases, the J end lost 7 bases, and 15 bases lay between the germline ends. CDR3 in amino acids: CASSSHPRVQPQHF. DNA of the CDR3: TGTGCCAGCAGCAGCCATCCCAGGGTCCAGCCCCAGCATTTT. Full variable domain (missing parts from reference TRBV7-2 and TRBJ1-5): GAGVSQSPSNKVTEKGKDVELRCDPISGHTALYWYRQSLGQGLEFLIYFQGNSAPDKSGLPSDRFSAERTGGSVSTLTIQRTQQEDSAVYLCASSSHPRVQPQHFGDGTRLSIL.

The rearrangement uses TRBV6-5 and TRBJ2-1, with a possible D match to TRBD1 (6 bases). Germline V lookup: CDR1 MNHEY, CDR2 SVGAGI. V shed 6 bases and J shed 10 bases, with 10 bases lying between them. This CDR3 comprises 11 residues. The CDR3 loop is CASSLDREQFF. The CDR3 nucleotides read TGTGCCAGCAGCCTTGACAGGGAGCAGTTCTTC.

The chain has TRBV4-1 and TRBJ1-2; TRBD1 agrees at 8 bases. Germline assignment: CDR1 MGHRA and CDR2 YSYEKL. This CDR3 has 14 amino acids. The junction had 3 bases not matched to a gene; V was cut back by 2 bases and J by 4 bases. In nucleotides, the CDR3 is TGCGCCAGCAGCCAACAGGGGGCGAGCTATGGCTACACCTTC. This gives the protein CASSQQGASYGYTF.

Of note for this clone: Sequence at one end of the junction differs from germline and may be a read error. The chain couples TRBV7-2 to TRBJ1-2, with D possibly being TRBD1 (6 bases). The CDR3 loop spans 12 amino acids. Germline CDR1 and CDR2: SGHTA and FQGNSA. The CDR3 sequence: CASSLYPDEGDF. The CDR3 DNA is TGTGCCAGCAGCTTATACCCGGACGAGGGGGACTTC.

The rearrangement joins TRBV6-5 to TRBJ1-2; 8 positions match TRBD1. The V gene end was trimmed by 4 bases and the J gene end by 8 bases; junction bases not matched to a gene: 12. The germline gives CDR1 MNHEY, CDR2 SVGAGI. This CDR3 contains 15 residues. CDR3 region: CASSLKPRGRLGYTF. The CDR3 DNA sequence: TGTGCCAGCAGTTTAAAACCCAGGGGGCGCTTAGGCTACACCTTC.

The rearrangement uses TRBV6-5 and TRBJ2-7; the D gene is possibly TRBD1 (6 bases). V shed 0 bases and J shed 1 base, with 10 bases lying between them. The germline CDR1 and CDR2 sequences are MNHEY and SVGAGI. The CDR3 covers 15 residues. The CDR3 is CASSYSGHPSYEQYF. In DNA form, the CDR3 reads TGTGCCAGCAGTTACTCGGGACACCCGTCCTACGAGCAGTACTTC.

V usage is TRBV7-2 and J usage is TRBJ2-5, with 11 nucleotides matching TRBD2. Trimming removed 6 bases from V and 9 bases from J; junction bases left unmatched: 12. CDR3 length equals 15 residues. From germline, CDR1 is SGHTA and CDR2 FQGNSA. CDR3 in DNA: TGTGCCAGCAGTCCCACTAGCGGGGGCCCCCGGGCCCAGTACTTC. This codes for CASSPTSGGPRAQYF.

The V and J genes are TRBV15 and TRBJ1-5, with unresolved D. V lost 5 bases, J lost 3 bases, and 26 bases lay in between. The CDR3 is made up of 19 amino acids. CDR1 and CDR2 (germline): LNHNV, YYDKDF (reference sequence). The CDR3 loop is CATSSSRGILRIYNQPQHF. DNA of the CDR3: TGTGCCACCAGCTCTAGTCGAGGGATTTTGAGGATTTACAATCAGCCCCAGCATTTT.

V and J are TRBV5-1 and TRBJ1-2, with 8 bases matching TRBD1. Trimming cost V 5 bases and J 7 bases; bases outside gene matches: 10. Looked up from germline, CDR1 is SGHRS and CDR2 is YFSETQ. The length of the CDR3 is 14 residues. The CDR3 bases are TGCGCCAGCAGTTTGACAGGGGACGCGATTGGCTACACCTTC. It is translated as CASSLTGDAIGYTF.